The clone carrying this T cell receptor (beta chain) showed up many times. Its target is unknown. Each sample yielded at least 6 million isolated PBMCs. No fewer than 6 micrograms of total RNA were isolated from every sample. Trimming took 4 bases from V and 5 from J; bases not matched to a gene: 5. The CDR3 contains 14 residues. Germline assignment: CDR1 LGHNA and CDR2 YNFKEQ. A sample-barcoded 5' primer and a J-beta primer mix were used in a second PCR of about 6 to 12 cycles. Via MiXCR, TCRdb re-called the 5' RACE reads, giving one row per CDR3 protein. Found here are around 800,000 distinct CDR3 sequences, around 50% of them singletons; the top ten hold around a sixth. The data derive from a study of blood T cells in healthy people across ages. Study-level results: Conclusively comparing naive with antigen-experienced cells was impossible with unsorted PBMCs.

This receptor was obtained from an older man in good health. The sequencing input was blood. The chain couples TRBV4-2 to TRBJ2-7, with TRBD2 identical over 10 bases. This chain's CDR3 is CASSLQREGHEQYF. As DNA, the CDR3 is TGTGCCAGCAGCCTCCAGCGGGAGGGCCACGAGCAGTACTTC.